The rows below give T cell receptor beta chains drawn from one sample of a study of blood T cell repertoires in COVID-19. Sequencing used immunoSEQ multiplex PCR; TCRdb keeps in-frame clones, though not all of them. The table lists about 400,000 clones, about 90% of them singletons. Sequencing used PBMCs or T cells enriched from blood (not recorded which). These receptors all come from a woman in her thirties who had recovered from COVID-19. The CDR3 runs from the conserved cysteine through the conserved F or W. Clone sizes are given selectively: once, few, many, or a class where the clone is expanded.

abundance	v_gene	j_gene	CDR3aa
once	TRBV6-5	TRBJ2-5	CASSLRTGGQETQYF
-	TRBV5-1	TRBJ2-2	CASSLAGTGSGELFF
-	TRBV19	TRBJ1-5	CASRGGGQPNQPQHF
-	TRBV18	TRBJ1-1	CASSPGQMNTEAFF
-	TRBV12-3/TRBV12-4	TRBJ1-5	CASSPQGNQPQHF
-	TRBV5-1	TRBJ2-1	CASSDLTGGGYEQFF
-	TRBV29-1	TRBJ2-1	CSPRRLAGGDNEQFF
-	TRBV7-9	TRBJ2-2	CASSLVVAGVRTGELFF
-	TRBV19	TRBJ2-1	CASSMRGGFYNEQFF
-	TRBV18	TRBJ2-7	CASSLRGHSYEQYF
-	TRBV7-7	TRBJ2-2	CASSLGQGGPGELFF
-	TRBV9	TRBJ2-2	CASSVAAGGRTGELFF
-	TRBV27	TRBJ1-1	CASSPRAGLNTEAFF
-	TRBV30	TRBJ1-1	CAWTREVGTEAFF
-	TRBV3-1/TRBV3-2	TRBJ1-1	CASSQDAGGSSAFF
-	TRBV5-6	TRBJ2-3	CASSRASGRATDTQYF
once	TRBV11-2	TRBJ1-2	CASSPGQGNYGYTF
-	TRBV6-5	TRBJ2-7	CASSSRTQPNLYEQYF
-	TRBV3-1/TRBV3-2	TRBJ2-7	CASTQEDGQGTYEQYF
once	TRBV9	TRBJ2-5	CASSSPGRETQYF
-	TRBV27	TRBJ1-1	CASSLFGRGSTEAFF
-	TRBV11-2	TRBJ1-1	CASSLLGPGEAFF
-	TRBV15	TRBJ2-7	CATSRDRAVRFSEQYF
-	TRBV9	TRBJ1-3	CASSQTGGRRNSGNTIYF
once	TRBV6-5	TRBJ2-7	CASSTGTDYEQYF
-	TRBV7-6	TRBJ2-2	CASTLGSSGALGELFF
-	TRBV5-1	TRBJ2-3	CASSLDSSADTQYF
-	TRBV5-1	TRBJ1-4	CASSLAVKGVGNNEKLFF
-	TRBV28	TRBJ1-5	CASSSPYQPQHF
few	TRBV11-2	TRBJ1-1	CASSSWESAFF
-	TRBV7-8	TRBJ2-7	CASSPGGTSYEQYF
-	TRBV21-1	TRBJ1-2	CAPLVDYGYTF
-	TRBV18	TRBJ2-4	CASSISGSLDIQYF
-	TRBV7-3	TRBJ2-1	CASSPRVRDMVNEQFF
-	TRBV11-1	TRBJ2-7	CASSLAPGLLSYEQYF
-	TRBV30	TRBJ2-7	CAWRGRTRAEQYF
once	TRBV24-1	TRBJ1-5	CATGADDQPQHF
-	TRBV11-2	TRBJ1-4	CASSQAGEKLFF
-	TRBV30	TRBJ2-2	CAWSDKTGTGSYNTGELFF
-	TRBV6-5	TRBJ2-3	CASSYAGVNTDTQYF
-	TRBV6-2/TRBV6-3	TRBJ1-5	CASSYFEQKRSQPQHF
-	TRBV7-7	TRBJ2-3	CASSLPLAGLDTQYF